A single sample is the source of the 9 T cell receptor beta chains below, sequenced in a study of blood T cells in healthy people across ages. Through a sample-barcoded 5' primer and a J-beta primer mix, a second PCR was run for 7 to 11 cycles. Each CDR3 protein is one row after TCRdb ran MiXCR on the 5' RACE reads. The data show under 2 million distinct CDR3 sequences, with 30% to 40% seen just once and around 10% held by the top ten. Sequencing was carried out using blood. Receptor source: a woman between 25 and 40 years old in good health.

This chain joins TRBV5-1 and TRBJ2-7; perhaps D is TRBD1 or TRBD2 (5 bases each). Deletions cut 2 bases from V and 4 bases from J, with 16 bases between. CDR1 is SGHRS, CDR2 YFSETQ, per germline. The CDR3 is 15 amino acids. In DNA form, the CDR3 reads TGCGCCAGCAGCTTTAACTGGGGGAGAATATACGAGCAGTACTTC. It yields the protein CASSFNWGRIYEQYF.

This clonotype was observed a handful of times. V usage is TRBV5-1 and J usage is TRBJ2-7, with D possibly being TRBD2 (6 bases). Trimming took 4 bases from V and 0 from J, leaving 14 bases between them. The CDR3 length is 15 residues. Germline values: CDR1 SGHRS, CDR2 YFSETQ. Here the CDR3 reads CASSLGTWSSYEQYF. The CDR3 nucleotides read TGCGCCAGCAGCCTAGGGACTTGGAGCTCCTACGAGCAGTACTTC.

This clonotype showed up just a few times. The rearrangement uses TRBV6-2 or TRBV6-3 and TRBJ1-2, with 8 bases matching TRBD1. CDR1 and CDR2 (germline): MNHEY, SVGEGT. V lost 2 bases and J lost 8; bases outside the gene matches: 13. This CDR3 contains 16 residues. Here the CDR3 DNA reads TGTGCCAGCAGTTACGCGGGACAGGAGTTCGATTCAGGCTACACCTTC. Its translation: CASSYAGQEFDSGYTF.

V is TRBV4-2 and J is TRBJ2-1; TRBD2 aligns across 10 bases. Germline loops: CDR1 LGHNA, CDR2 YNFKEQ. CDR3 length equals 18 residues. Losses at the gene ends were 0 bases for V and 2 bases for J; bases not matched to a gene: 7. CDR3 protein: CASSQDPALAGAYNEQFF. The CDR3 region has the DNA TGTGCCAGCAGCCAAGACCCCGCCCTAGCGGGGGCCTACAATGAGCAGTTCTTC.

The chain combines TRBV11-2 with TRBJ2-3; TRBD1 matches at 7 bases. With 4 bases clipped from V and 2 bases from J, the junction kept 6 bases outside the gene matches. CDR3 length: 15 amino acids. CDR1 and CDR2 from the germline V gene are SGHAT and FQNNGV. CDR3 nucleotides: TGTGCCAGCAGCTCCCGGGACAGCCTCACAGATACGCAGTATTTT. As protein: CASSSRDSLTDTQYF.

This clonotype was found many times. The genes are TRBV4-1 and TRBJ2-3; D is unclear. CDR3 length: 13 amino acids. Per the germline V gene, CDR1 is MGHRA and CDR2 is YSYEKL. The V gene lost 5 bases and the J gene lost 2 bases, with 8 bases spanning the gap. The CDR3 spells CASSLPSTDTQYF. CDR3 DNA: TGCGCCAGCAGCTTGCCCTCCACAGATACGCAGTATTTT.

Points on this clonotype: At one of its ends the junction is not consistent with the germline gene, which may arise from a read error. The rearrangement uses TRBV4-2 and TRBJ2-7; the match to TRBD2 covers 8 bases. The germline gives CDR1 LGHNA, CDR2 YNFKEQ. This CDR3 comprises 15 residues. CDR3 protein: CVSNQATGGPFEQYF. DNA for the CDR3: TGTGTCAGCAACCAAGCGACGGGAGGGCCTTTCGAGCAGTACTTC.

V and J are TRBV28 and TRBJ2-1; 11 bases are shared with TRBD1. CDR3 length: 15 amino acids. Germline V gene lookup returns CDR1 MDHEN and CDR2 SYDVKM. V lost 5 bases, J lost 3 bases, and 3 bases stayed unmatched. The CDR3: CASSRDRGVYNEQFF. The CDR3 DNA sequence: TGTGCCAGCAGTCGGGACAGGGGGGTCTACAATGAGCAGTTCTTC.

Concerning this clonotype: One junction end does not reproduce the germline sequence, and a read error may be involved. The chain is built from TRBV20-1 and TRBJ2-5; D is undetermined. The CDR3 loop spans 14 amino acids. Germline V gives CDR1 DFQATT, CDR2 SNEGSKA (reference sequence). DNA for the CDR3: TGCAGTGCTAGGGACCCCAACAACCAAGGGACCCAGTACTTC. Amino acid sequence: CSARDPNNQGTQYF.